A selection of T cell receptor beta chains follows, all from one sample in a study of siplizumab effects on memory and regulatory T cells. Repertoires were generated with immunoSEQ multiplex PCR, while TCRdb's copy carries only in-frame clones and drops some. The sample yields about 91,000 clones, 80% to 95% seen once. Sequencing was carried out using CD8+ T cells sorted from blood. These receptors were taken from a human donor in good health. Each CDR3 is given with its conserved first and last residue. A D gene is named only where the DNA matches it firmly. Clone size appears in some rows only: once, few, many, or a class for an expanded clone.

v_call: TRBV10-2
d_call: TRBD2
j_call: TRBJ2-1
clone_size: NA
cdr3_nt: TGCGCCAGCGCCACTAGCGGGAATTACAATGAGCAGTTCTTC
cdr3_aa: CASATSGNYNEQFF

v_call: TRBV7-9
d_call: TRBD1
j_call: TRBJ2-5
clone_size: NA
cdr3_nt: TGTGCCAGCACCGACATCGGGACAGGGCAAGAGACCCAGTACTTC
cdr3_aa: CASTDIGTGQETQYF

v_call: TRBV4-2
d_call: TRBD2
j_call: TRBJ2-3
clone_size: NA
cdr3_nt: TGTGCCAGCAGCCCTCGACTAGCGGGGGAGCTTAGCACAGATACGCAGTATTTT
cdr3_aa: CASSPRLAGELSTDTQYF

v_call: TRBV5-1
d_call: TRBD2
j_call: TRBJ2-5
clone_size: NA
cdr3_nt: TGCGCCAGCAGGTCGGCGGGGGGGGCGGAGACCCAGTACTTC
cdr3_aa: CASRSAGGAETQYF

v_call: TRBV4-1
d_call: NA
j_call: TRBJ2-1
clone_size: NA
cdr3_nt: TGCGCCAGCAGCCAAGGCTGGGACACATACAATGAGCAGTTCTTC
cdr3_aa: CASSQGWDTYNEQFF

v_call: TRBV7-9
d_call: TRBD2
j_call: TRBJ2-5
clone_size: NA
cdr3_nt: TGTGCCAGCAGCTCCCGGGACAGGGGCCTGGGACTAGCGGGAGGACAGTACTTC
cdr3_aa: CASSSRDRGLGLAGGQYF

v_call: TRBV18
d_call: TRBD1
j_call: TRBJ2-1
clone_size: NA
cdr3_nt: TGTGCCAGCTCACCACGCCCACTTGGACAGGGGGCTATCAACAATGAGCAGTTCTTC
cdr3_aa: CASSPRPLGQGAINNEQFF

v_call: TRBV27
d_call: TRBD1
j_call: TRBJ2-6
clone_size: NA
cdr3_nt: TGTGCCAGCAGTTTATCTTGGGACAGGGAGGTCAACGTCCTGACTTTC
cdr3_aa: CASSLSWDREVNVLTF

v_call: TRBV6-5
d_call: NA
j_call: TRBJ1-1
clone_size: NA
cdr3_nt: TGTGCCAGCACCCTGGGGGGGGCTAAGAACACTGAAGCTTTCTTT
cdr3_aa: CASTLGGAKNTEAFF

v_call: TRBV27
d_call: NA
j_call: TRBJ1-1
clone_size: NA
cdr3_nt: TGTGCCAGCAGTCTCGGGGCCGAAAGGAACACTGAAGCTTTCTTT
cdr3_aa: CASSLGAERNTEAFF

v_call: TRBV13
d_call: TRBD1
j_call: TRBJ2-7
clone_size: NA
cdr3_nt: TGTGCCAGCAGCCGAGGGGGCGGCTCACGGGAGCAGTACTTC
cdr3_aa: CASSRGGGSREQYF

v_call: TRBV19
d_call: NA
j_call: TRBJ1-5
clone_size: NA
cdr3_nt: TGTGCCAGTAGTATCGGTGAGGGATTTCAGCCCCAGCATTTT
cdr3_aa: CASSIGEGFQPQHF

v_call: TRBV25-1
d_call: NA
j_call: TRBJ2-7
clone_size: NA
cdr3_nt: TGTGCCAGCAGTAATTTCGAGCAGTACTTC
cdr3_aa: CASSNFEQYF

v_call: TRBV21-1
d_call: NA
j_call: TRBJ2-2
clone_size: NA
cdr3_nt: TGTGCCAGCAGCTCTCTAAACAAGAGAACCGGGGAGCTGTTTTTT
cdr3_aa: CASSSLNKRTGELFF

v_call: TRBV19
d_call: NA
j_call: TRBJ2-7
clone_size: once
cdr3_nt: TGTGCCAGTACCCCCGGGGGTTCCGAGCAGTACTTC
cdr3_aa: CASTPGGSEQYF

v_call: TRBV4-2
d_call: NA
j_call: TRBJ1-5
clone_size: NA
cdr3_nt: TGTGCCAGCAGCCAAGGCTTTTCGGTACAGCTCAATCAGCCCCAGCATTTT
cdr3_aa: CASSQGFSVQLNQPQHF

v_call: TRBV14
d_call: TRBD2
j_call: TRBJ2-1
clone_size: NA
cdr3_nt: TGTGCCAGCAGCCAAACGACTAGCGGGCATAATGAGCAGTTCTTC
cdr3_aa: CASSQTTSGHNEQFF

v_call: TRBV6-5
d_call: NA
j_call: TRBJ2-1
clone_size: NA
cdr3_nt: TGTGCCAGCACCCTGGGGCTAGCGACCTACAATGAGCAGTTCTTC
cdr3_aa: CASTLGLATYNEQFF

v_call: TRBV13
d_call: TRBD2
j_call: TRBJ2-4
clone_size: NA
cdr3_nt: TGTGCCAGCAGCTCCAACCAAGGGGGACTAGCGGGGAGAAACATTCAGTACTTC
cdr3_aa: CASSSNQGGLAGRNIQYF

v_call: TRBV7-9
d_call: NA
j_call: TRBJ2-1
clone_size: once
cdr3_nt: TGTGCCAGCAGCTTAGCCGGTCTAGGGAATCACAATGAGCAGTTCTTC
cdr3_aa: CASSLAGLGNHNEQFF

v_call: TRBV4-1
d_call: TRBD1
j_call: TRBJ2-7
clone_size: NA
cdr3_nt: TGCGCCAGCAGCCCCCTAAGGACAGGGGGCTCCTACGAGCAGTACTTC
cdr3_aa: CASSPLRTGGSYEQYF

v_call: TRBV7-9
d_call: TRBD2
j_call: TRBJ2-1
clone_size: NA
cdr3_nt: TGTGCCAGCAGTCACAGCGTTCCGGGGAGGGATGAGCAGTTCTTC
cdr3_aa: CASSHSVPGRDEQFF

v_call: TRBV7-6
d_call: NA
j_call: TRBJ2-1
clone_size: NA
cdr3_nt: TGTGCCAGCAGCTCCCGTTTGGGGGCGGGGGACTACAATGAGCAGTTCTTC
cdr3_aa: CASSSRLGAGDYNEQFF

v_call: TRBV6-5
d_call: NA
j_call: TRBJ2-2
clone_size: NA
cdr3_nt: TGTGCCAGCAGTTACTCGAGTACCACCGGGGAGCTGTTTTTT
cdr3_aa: CASSYSSTTGELFF

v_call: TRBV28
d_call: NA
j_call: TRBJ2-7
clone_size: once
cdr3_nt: TGTGCCAGCTCCCCTGGGGTAGCGGTAGCCTACGAGCAGTACTTC
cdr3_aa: CASSPGVAVAYEQYF

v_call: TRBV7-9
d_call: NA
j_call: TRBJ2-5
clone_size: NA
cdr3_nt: TGTGCCAGCGAGGGGGGGCAGGGTCTTAAGGAGACCCAGTACTTC
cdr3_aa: CASEGGQGLKETQYF

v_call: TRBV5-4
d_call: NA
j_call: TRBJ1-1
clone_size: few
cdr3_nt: TGTGCCAGCAGTTCAGAGTACACTGAAGCTTTCTTT
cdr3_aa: CASSSEYTEAFF

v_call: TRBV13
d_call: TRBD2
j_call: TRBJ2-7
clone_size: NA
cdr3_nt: TGTGCCAGCAGCTTGGTGGGAGGGGCCAAATACGAGCAGTACTTC
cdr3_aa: CASSLVGGAKYEQYF

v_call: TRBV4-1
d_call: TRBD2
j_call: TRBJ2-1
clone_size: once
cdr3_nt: TGCGCCAGCAGCCAGGGGACTAGTTCTGAGCAGTTCTTC
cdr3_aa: CASSQGTSSEQFF

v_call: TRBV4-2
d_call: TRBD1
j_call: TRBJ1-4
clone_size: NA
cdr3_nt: TGTGCCAGCAGCCCCGGTACGACAGGGGAAAAACTGTTTTTT
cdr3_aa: CASSPGTTGEKLFF

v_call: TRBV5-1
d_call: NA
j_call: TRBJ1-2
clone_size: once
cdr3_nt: TGCGCCAGCAGCTTGGAGGGGATTGGCTACACCTTC
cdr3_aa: CASSLEGIGYTF

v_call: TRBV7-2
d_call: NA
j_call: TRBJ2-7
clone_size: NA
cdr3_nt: TGTGCCAGCAGCAAAACGACGGATACCTACGAGCAGTACTTC
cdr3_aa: CASSKTTDTYEQYF

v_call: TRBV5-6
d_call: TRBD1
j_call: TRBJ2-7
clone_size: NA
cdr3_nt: TGTGCCAGCAGCTTAAACACAGGGGGCGAGCAGTACTTC
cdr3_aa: CASSLNTGGEQYF

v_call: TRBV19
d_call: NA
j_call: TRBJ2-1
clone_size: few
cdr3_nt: TGTGCCAGTACATCTTACGGAGATGAGCAGTTCTTC
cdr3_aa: CASTSYGDEQFF

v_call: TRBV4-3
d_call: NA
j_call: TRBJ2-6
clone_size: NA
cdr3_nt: TGCGCCAGCAGCCCGGACAGCTCTGGGGCCAACGTCCTGACTTTC
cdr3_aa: CASSPDSSGANVLTF

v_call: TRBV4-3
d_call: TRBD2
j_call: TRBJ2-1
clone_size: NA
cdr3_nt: TGCGCCAGCGGGCGGCTAGCGGTCGGGATCAATGAGCAGTTCTTC
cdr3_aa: CASGRLAVGINEQFF

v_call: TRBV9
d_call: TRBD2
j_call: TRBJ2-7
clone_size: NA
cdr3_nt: TGTGCCAGCAGCGTAGGACTAGCGGATGCCTACGAGCAGTACTTC
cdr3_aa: CASSVGLADAYEQYF

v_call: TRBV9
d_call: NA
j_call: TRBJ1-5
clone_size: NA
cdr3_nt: TGTGCCAGCAGCGTAGGGACAGACAATCAGCCCCAGCATTTT
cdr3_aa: CASSVGTDNQPQHF

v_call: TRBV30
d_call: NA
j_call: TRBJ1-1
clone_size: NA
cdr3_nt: TGTGCCTGGAACGGATTGAACACTGAAGCTTTCTTT
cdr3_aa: CAWNGLNTEAFF

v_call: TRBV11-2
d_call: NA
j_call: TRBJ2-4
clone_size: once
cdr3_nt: TGTGCCAGCAGCCCGACAGGAAGCAAAAACATTCAGTACTTC
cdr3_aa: CASSPTGSKNIQYF

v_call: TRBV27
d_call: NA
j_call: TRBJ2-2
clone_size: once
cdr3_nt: TGTGCCAGCAGTCGGACACGATGGAACACCGGGGAGCTGTTTTTT
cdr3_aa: CASSRTRWNTGELFF

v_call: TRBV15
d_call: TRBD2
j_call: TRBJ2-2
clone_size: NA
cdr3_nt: TGTGCCACCAGCAGAGATTTGGCGGGGGGGCCTACCGGGGAGCTGTTTTTT
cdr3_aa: CATSRDLAGGPTGELFF

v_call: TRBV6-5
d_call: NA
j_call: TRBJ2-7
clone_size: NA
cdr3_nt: TGTGCCAGCAGTCCCGATTGGACAAGCCCCTACGAGCAGTACTTC
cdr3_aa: CASSPDWTSPYEQYF

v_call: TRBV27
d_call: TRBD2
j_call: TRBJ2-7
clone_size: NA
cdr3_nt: TGTGCCAGCAGTTTATTCACTAGCGGGAGGAAGAACGAGCAGTACTTC
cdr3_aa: CASSLFTSGRKNEQYF

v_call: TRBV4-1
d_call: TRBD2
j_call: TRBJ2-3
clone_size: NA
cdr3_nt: TGCGCCAGCAGCCAAGGGCCTAGCGGGAGAACAGATACGCAGTATTTT
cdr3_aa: CASSQGPSGRTDTQYF

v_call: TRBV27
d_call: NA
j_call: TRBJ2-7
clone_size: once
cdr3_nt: TGTGCCAGCAGTGTCCCAGGGTACGAGCAGTACTTC
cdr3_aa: CASSVPGYEQYF

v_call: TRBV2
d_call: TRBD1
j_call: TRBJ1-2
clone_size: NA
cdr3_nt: TGTGCCAGCGCTGACAGGGAAGAGTATGGCTACACCTTC
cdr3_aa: CASADREEYGYTF

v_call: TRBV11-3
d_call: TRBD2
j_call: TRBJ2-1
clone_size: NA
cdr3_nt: TGTGCCAGCACAGTAGCGGGAGGGCCCGATGAGCAGTTCTTC
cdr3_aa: CASTVAGGPDEQFF

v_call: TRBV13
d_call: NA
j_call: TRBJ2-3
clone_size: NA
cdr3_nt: TGTGCCAGCAGCATAGACCGAGAGGCTTATACGCAGTATTTT
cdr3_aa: CASSIDREAYTQYF

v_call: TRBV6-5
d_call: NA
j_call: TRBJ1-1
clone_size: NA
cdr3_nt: TGTGCCAGCAGTTACGAGGGGCGTGGGATGAACACTGAAGCTTTCTTT
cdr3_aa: CASSYEGRGMNTEAFF

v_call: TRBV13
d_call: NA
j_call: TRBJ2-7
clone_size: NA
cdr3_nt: TGTGCCAGCAGCTCACAGGGTTACGAGCAGTACTTC
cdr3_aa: CASSSQGYEQYF

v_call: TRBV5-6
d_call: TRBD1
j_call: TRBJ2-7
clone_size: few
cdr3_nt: TGTGCCAGCAGCCCGGGACAGGGGGCTTACGAGCAGTACTTC
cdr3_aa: CASSPGQGAYEQYF

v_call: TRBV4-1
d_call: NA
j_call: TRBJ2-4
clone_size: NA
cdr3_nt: TGCGCCAGCAGCCTCCGGGAAGGGGACGGCATTCAGTACTTC
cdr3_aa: CASSLREGDGIQYF